This entry concerns a single TCR beta chain. Its antigen is undetermined. The data were obtained in a study of OX40 agonist ivuxolimab in advanced cancers. The V gene's germline CDR1 is SNHLY and CDR2 FYNNEI. The CDR3 is 14 residues long. V was pared by 4 bases and J by 0 bases, with 9 bases between. Sequenced by immunoSEQ multiplex PCR; TCRdb stores in-frame clones only, minus some. This table has 43,000 or so clones, around 86% appearing once. Overall study findings and caveats: Expanded clones were, on average, more numerous in CD8+ T cells than in CD4+.

The chain recombines TRBV2 with TRBJ1-1; no reliable D call. The TCR originated in an adult with an advanced solid tumor such as melanoma, head and neck, liver or kidney cancer. The source material was CD4+ or CD8+ T cells sorted from blood, sampled in a trial of the OX40 agonist ivuxolimab. The DNA of the CDR3 is TGTGCCAGCAGTGTTACATTTTTGAACACTGAAGCTTTCTTT. It translates to CASSVTFLNTEAFF.